This T cell receptor (beta chain) was sequenced for a study of T cells after posttransplantation cyclophosphamide. Study conclusions and caveats: TRB clonality was highly associated with recipient CMV seropositivity and reactivation. Donor CD8+ memory clones often dominated recipient blood repertoires at later times. Tissue-infiltrating T cells from skin or gut overlapped little with blood T cells.

Per germline, CDR1 SGHRS and CDR2 YFSETQ. V lost 0 bases to trimming and J lost 3 bases, with 9 bases between them. The CDR3 length is 14 residues. This related bone marrow graft donor gave peripheral blood on the day of marrow donation. Profiling relied on immunoSEQ multiplex PCR, and the TCRdb table lists in-frame clones only, not all of them. This repertoire shows tens of thousands of clones, around nine tenths found once; its top ten account for around 3%. Worth noting for this clone: Its antigen remains unidentified.

The sample taken for sequencing was PBMCs. The TCR sequence derives from a woman aged 45 to 65 in good health and a related stem cell transplant donor. The gene calls are TRBV5-1 and TRBJ1-2; D is uncertain. Written as DNA, the CDR3 is TGCGCCAGCAGCTTGGTGCCGGGAGACTATGGCTACACCTTC. As protein: CASSLVPGDYGYTF.